The 19 T cell receptor beta chains reported below all come from one sample, sequenced in a study of shared clonotypes between healthy human individuals. Clones were sequenced by immunoSEQ multiplex PCR, and TCRdb holds only the in-frame ones, with some missing. This table has around 2.3 million clones, around 95% appearing once. The material sequenced was naive CD4+ T cells sorted from blood. Documented subset: CD45RA+ positively selected. The receptors were gathered from a man aged 18 to 29 in good health.

The chain joins TRBV5-6 to TRBJ1-1; D might be TRBD1 (6 bases). Germline values: CDR1 SGHDT, CDR2 YYEEEE. Trimming left V 0 bases short and J 6 bases short, with 15 bases between. The CDR3 length is 15 residues. The CDR3 DNA is TGTGCCAGCAGCTTGGCCGGACAGTGGACATCTGAAGCTTTCTTT. Translating it yields CASSLAGQWTSEAFF.

Turning to this clone: The same CDR3 also results from other DNA sequences found in this sample. The V call is TRBV18, the J call TRBJ1-2, with 7 nucleotides matching TRBD1. With V trimmed by 3 bases and J by 2 bases, 6 bases remained unmatched. This CDR3 is 15 amino acids long. CDR1 KGHSH and CDR2 LQKENI come from the germline V gene. The DNA for the CDR3 is TGTGCCAGCTCACCGTCCACAGGGGAAAACTATGGCTACACCTTC. It translates to CASSPSTGENYGYTF.

The rearrangement links TRBV30 to TRBJ2-2; D ambiguous. CDR1 and CDR2 from the germline V gene are GTSNPN and SVGIG (reference sequence). V was pared by 3 bases and J by 4 bases, with 12 bases between. The CDR3 extends over 14 amino acids. Here the CDR3 reads CAWRKASGTGELFF. In DNA, the CDR3 is TGTGCCTGGAGAAAAGCTAGTGGCACCGGGGAGCTGTTTTTT.

The chain has TRBV6-6 and TRBJ1-2; D not certain. CDR3 size: 15 residues. Trimming left V 2 bases short and J 1 base short, with 11 bases between. Germline CDR1 MNHNY, CDR2 SVGAGI (reference sequence). DNA of the CDR3: TGTGCCAGCAGTTACGCGTCAGGCGATAACTATGGCTACACCTTC. Amino acids: CASSYASGDNYGYTF.

This sequence joins TRBV7-2 and TRBJ1-4; TRBD1 agrees at 12 bases. The length of the CDR3 is 19 residues. J lost 5 bases, V lost 0 bases, and 10 bases had no gene match. CDR1 is SGHTA and CDR2 is FQGNSA in the germline V gene. For the CDR3, the DNA is TGTGCCAGCAGCTTAGCAGGGTCCGGGACAGGGGGCTGGAATGAAAAACTGTTTTTT. Protein sequence: CASSLAGSGTGGWNEKLFF.

For the CDR3, the DNA is TGCGCCAGCACCCCGAGCGGACCTAGCACAGATACGCAGTATTTT. Translated, it gives CASTPSGPSTDTQYF. The V gene is TRBV5-1, the J gene TRBJ2-3; D perhaps matches TRBD2 (5 bases). CDR3 size: 15 residues. The V end lost 6 bases, the J end lost 0 bases, and 14 bases lay between the germline ends. Germline V gene sequence: CDR1 SGHRS, CDR2 YFSETQ.

This sequence joins TRBV5-4 and TRBJ2-6; tentative D call: TRBD2 (6 bases). Germline CDR1 is SGHNT and CDR2 is YYREEE (reference sequence). Trimming removed 3 bases from V and 1 base from J, with 17 bases in between. This CDR3 contains 18 residues. The CDR3 coding sequence is TGTGCCAGCAGCTCCGGTTCGGGAGTGCGTTCTGGGGCCAACGTCCTGACTTTC. Translating gives CASSSGSGVRSGANVLTF.

The chain combines TRBV5-6 with TRBJ1-4; 7 bases line up with TRBD1. V shed 0 bases and J 5 bases; nucleotides not matched to a gene: 7. The length of the CDR3 is 16 residues. Germline CDR1 and CDR2: SGHDT and YYEEEE. The CDR3 sequence: CASSLGVGTVNEKLFF. The CDR3 nucleotides are TGTGCCAGCAGCTTGGGAGTGGGGACAGTCAATGAAAAACTGTTTTTT.

This clone has just one count. V is TRBV6-1 and J is TRBJ1-1; D might be TRBD1 (5 bases). Trimming stripped 2 bases from V and 5 bases from J, with 18 bases between. The CDR3 length is 16 residues. CDR1 and CDR2 from the germline V gene are MNHNS and SASEGT. CDR3 DNA: TGTGCCAGCAGTGAAATTAAGGGGCCGAAGGGAACTGAAGCTTTCTTT. Translated, it gives CASSEIKGPKGTEAFF.

The chain couples TRBV18 to TRBJ2-7, with TRBD1 matching 10 bases. CDR1 KGHSH and CDR2 LQKENI come from the germline V gene. The CDR3 contains 15 residues. The junction had 4 bases not matched to a gene; V was cut back by 3 bases and J by 2 bases. The CDR3 reads CASSPGTGDPYEQYF. The DNA of the CDR3 is TGTGCCAGCTCACCCGGGACAGGGGATCCCTACGAGCAGTACTTC. The whole variable domain, remainder taken from reference TRBV18 and TRBJ2-7, is NAGVMQNPRHLVRRRGQEARLRCSPMKGHSHVYWYRQLPEEGLKFMVYLQKENIIDESGMPKERFSAEFPKEGPSILRIQQVVRGDSAAYFCASSPGTGDPYEQYFGPGTRLTVT.

The chain joins TRBV28 to TRBJ2-2; a possible D gene is TRBD2 (7 bases). Trimming left V 8 bases short and J 5 bases short, with 15 bases between. The germline CDR1 and CDR2 sequences are MDHEN and SYDVKM. The CDR3 extends over 14 amino acids. Here the CDR3 DNA reads TGTGCCAGCCTTTACGGGGGGCTGACCGGGGAGCTGTTTTTT. Protein: CASLYGGLTGELFF. Drawing the rest from reference TRBV28 and TRBJ2-2, the complete variable domain is DVKVTQSSRYLVKRTGEKVFLECVQDMDHENMFWYRQDPGLGLRLIYFSYDVKMKEKGDIPEGYSVSREKKERFSLILESASTNQTSMYLCASLYGGLTGELFFGEGSRLTVL.

This chain joins TRBV5-1 and TRBJ2-7; 14 nucleotides agree with TRBD2. Losses at the gene ends were 4 bases for V and 6 bases for J; bases not matched to a gene: 18. The V gene's germline CDR1 is SGHRS and CDR2 YFSETQ. CDR3 length: 19 residues. The CDR3 sequence is CASSPLGSGLAGGSTEQYF. The CDR3 DNA reads TGCGCCAGCAGCCCCCTGGGGTCCGGACTAGCGGGAGGCTCTACCGAGCAGTACTTC.

The chain combines TRBV5-1 with TRBJ2-7; tentative D call: TRBD1 (6 bases). CDR1 SGHRS and CDR2 YFSETQ come from the germline V gene. The CDR3 runs 14 residues. Trimming stripped 4 bases from V and 4 bases from J, with 15 bases between. CDR3 in DNA: TGCGCCAGCAGCCCCGGGGACAAAGATTACGAGCAGTACTTC. This sequence encodes CASSPGDKDYEQYF.

Written as DNA, the CDR3 is TGTGCCAGCAGTTCCCCCCTATCGGGGCATGAGCAGTTCTTC. Translation gives CASSSPLSGHEQFF. The chain carries TRBV28 and TRBJ2-1; either TRBD1 or TRBD2 may fit D (5 bases each). The CDR3 has 14 amino acids. The V and J ends lost 4 bases and 8 bases respectively, with 15 bases between them. Per germline, CDR1 MDHEN and CDR2 SYDVKM.

This sequence joins TRBV7-2 and TRBJ2-2, with D unresolved. Germline V CDR1 and CDR2: SGHTA, FQGNSA. V was trimmed by 8 bases and J by 0 bases, leaving 7 bases between them. The CDR3 runs to 13 residues. CDR3 nucleotides: TGTGCCAGCGGGCAATCGAACACCGGGGAGCTGTTTTTT. Its translation is CASGQSNTGELFF.

CDR3 coding DNA: TGTGCCAGCAGCTTTGATCTGATGAACACTGAAGCTTTCTTT. Translation: CASSFDLMNTEAFF. The genes are TRBV11-2 and TRBJ1-1; D is unresolved. This CDR3 has 14 residues. From germline, CDR1 is SGHAT and CDR2 FQNNGV. Trimming cost V 3 bases and J 0 bases, with 8 bases left between them.

The rearrangement joins TRBV18 to TRBJ1-4; D uncertain. V lost 2 bases, J lost 3 bases, and 7 bases lay in between. The CDR3 totals 14 residues. The germline V gene encodes CDR1 KGHSH and CDR2 LQKENI. The CDR3 DNA follows: TGTGCCAGCTCACCAGGTGAACCTAATGAAAAACTGTTTTTT. Translated, it gives CASSPGEPNEKLFF.

The chain carries TRBV9 and TRBJ1-3; D unclear. CDR3 length equals 15 residues. From germline, CDR1 is SGDLS and CDR2 YYNGEE. Trimming took off 0 bases at V and 0 bases at J, with 7 bases between the two ends. Written as DNA, the CDR3 is TGTGCCAGCAGCGTAGGAGTTCCCTCTGGAAACACCATATATTTT. Translated, it gives CASSVGVPSGNTIYF.

The rearrangement joins TRBV10-3 to TRBJ1-1, with D possibly TRBD1 on 5 matching bases. This CDR3 comprises 13 residues. V was cut by 9 bases and J by 8 bases, with 19 bases left in between. CDR1 is ENHRY and CDR2 is SYGVKD in the germline V gene. Here the CDR3 DNA reads TGTGCCATACAGGTCCTCTTAGGGAGGGAAGCTTTCTTT. Protein product: CAIQVLLGREAFF.